The 6 T cell receptor beta chains listed next were all sequenced from one sample in a study of blood T cell repertoires in COVID-19. Assay: immunoSEQ multiplex PCR; the TCRdb copy retains only in-frame clones and omits some. There are 150,000 to 200,000 clones in the sample; over 70% occur only once, and about 3% lies in the top ten. Sequenced material: peripheral blood. All receptors derive from a man between 65 and 85 years old with acute or convalescent COVID-19.

The V gene is TRBV2, the J gene TRBJ1-1; D unresolved. Trimming cost V 2 bases and J 7 bases, with 14 bases left between them. The germline gives CDR1 SNHLY, CDR2 FYNNEI. CDR3 length equals 14 residues. In DNA, the CDR3 is TGTGCCAGCAGTGAAATTGACGGAGATATTGAAGCTTTCTTT. This gives the protein CASSEIDGDIEAFF.

The chain carries TRBV2 and TRBJ1-1, with D possibly matching TRBD1 (6 bases). Germline V gene data show CDR1 as SNHLY and CDR2 as FYNNEI. The CDR3 is 13 amino acids. Trimming took 6 bases from V and 7 from J, leaving 15 bases between them. CDR3 bases: TGTGCCAGCAGGGAGACAGGAGCAGATGAAGCTTTCTTT. Translation: CASRETGADEAFF.

The V and J genes are TRBV2 and TRBJ1-2; D gene uncertain. This CDR3 has 11 amino acids. Trimming took off 5 bases at V and 5 bases at J, with 6 bases between the two ends. Germline lookup yields CDR1 SNHLY and CDR2 FYNNEI. The chain's CDR3 is CASSPQYGYTF. The CDR3 region has the DNA TGTGCCAGCAGTCCCCAGTATGGCTACACCTTC.

This clone appeared many times. The CDR3 DNA reads as TGCAGTGCTAGTCTACAGGACGGCGCACCCCTCCACTTT. Translated, it gives CSASLQDGAPLHF. The chain joins TRBV20-1 to TRBJ1-6; possibly TRBD1 for D (5 bases). The CDR3 runs 13 residues. CDR1 and CDR2 from the germline V gene are DFQATT and SNEGSKA (reference sequence). Trimming removed 3 bases from V and 11 bases from J, with 14 bases in between.

This chain connects TRBV6-6 to TRBJ1-4, with a tentative D call TRBD1 (6 bases). The CDR3 loop spans 14 amino acids. CDR1 and CDR2 from the germline V gene are MNHNY and SVGAGI (reference sequence). V lost 6 bases and J lost 5, with 13 bases in between. CDR3 residues: CASRDGGINEKLFF. The CDR3 coding sequence is TGTGCCAGCAGGGATGGGGGCATCAATGAAAAACTGTTTTTT.

Remarks on this clone: This sample includes further DNA sequences coding for the same CDR3. The chain uses TRBV28 and TRBJ1-4, with TRBD1 identical over 8 bases. V lost 2 bases to trimming and J lost 7 bases; unmatched junction nucleotides: 6. CDR3 length equals 15 residues. Germline CDR1 MDHEN, CDR2 SYDVKM. CDR3 coding DNA: TGTGCCAGCAGTTTAGCCGGGACAGGTGGTGAAAAACTGTTTTTT. Its protein is CASSLAGTGGEKLFF.